The T cell receptor beta chain under discussion was sequenced for a study of shared T cell receptors in the human thymus. There are a few counts of this clone. The CDR3 runs 13 residues. Losses at the gene ends were 2 bases for V and 4 bases for J; bases not matched to a gene: 1. Germline lookup yields CDR1 KGHSH and CDR2 LQKENI. TCRdb's copy holds only in-frame clones and misses some; the assay was immunoSEQ multiplex PCR. The sample includes about 540,000 clones, 78% of them seen just once. These data are also associated with another study on human thymus T cells. As that report states: Infants served as donors; they were healthy and Finnish and were having corrective surgery for congenital heart defects. It was from resections taken during corrective heart surgery that the thymus tissue came. Within thymic and blood repertoires, V and J gene usage appeared to be biased. Reports from related research described highly overlapping thymic repertoires among unrelated individuals.

Sequences were obtained from thymocytes. The chain employs TRBV18 and TRBJ2-5; the match to TRBD2 covers 7 bases. The receptor comes from a boy younger than two with a congenital heart defect. The CDR3 sequence is CASSPSGGETQYF. The CDR3 nucleotides are TGTGCCAGCTCACCATCGGGGGGAGAGACCCAGTACTTC.